This record looks at one TCR beta chain sequence and its context. Its antigen is not identified. The germline gives CDR1 MNHNS, CDR2 SASEGT. Trimming took 7 bases from V and 4 from J, leaving 8 bases between them. The CDR3 contains 11 residues. Cultured CD4+ T cell DNA underwent sequencing with the Oncomine TCR Beta short-read assay. DNA came from CD4+ T cells after culture. TCRdb reanalysed the PCR reads using MiXCR and keeps one entry per CDR3 protein. The sample lists about 20,000 distinct CDR3 sequences, around 43% occurring once. These data belong to a study of vaccination and CD4 T cells after COVID-19. Study as a whole: Participants got two doses of BNT162b2 or mRNA-1273 vaccine. With a range of 35 to 161, the median interval from diagnosis to drawing post-COVID samples was approximately 100 days. Cultures that served as controls received a CEFX pool, an HIV-1 Nef pool, or no peptide.

Treatment reported: approximately nine-day PBMC culture with coronavirus spike peptide pools or control peptides (ViraFEST assay). The source is a human donor who had recovered from COVID-19. The chain recombines TRBV6-1 with TRBJ2-7; D may be TRBD2 (5 bases). The sequencing used CD4+ T cells from blood, cultured in vitro, collected before SARS-CoV-2 vaccination. Here the CDR3 reads CASMGGYEQYF. The CDR3, as DNA: TGTGCCAGCATGGGCGGGTACGAGCAGTACTTC.